These 17 T cell receptor beta chains originate from one sample sequenced in a study of cytomegalovirus exposure and HLA in healthy donors. PCR primers comprised 60 Vbeta and 13 Jbeta primers. Sequenced by immunoSEQ multiplex PCR; TCRdb stores in-frame clones only, minus some. The sample holds a few hundred thousand clones, roughly 89% seen once. Sequencing input: PBMCs. The receptors originated from a woman between 18 and 29 years old in good health and CMV-seronegative.

The V gene is TRBV7-2, the J gene TRBJ1-1, with a possible D match to TRBD1 (5 bases). V lost 3 bases and J 9 bases, leaving 17 bases between the germline ends. The CDR3 is 14 amino acids. The germline V gene encodes CDR1 SGHTA and CDR2 FQGNSA. In nucleotides, the CDR3 is TGTGCCAGCAGCTTCCTGGACACGCCTCGCCAAGCTTTCTTT. It yields the protein CASSFLDTPRQAFF.

The chain joins TRBV13 to TRBJ2-3; D may be TRBD2 (6 bases). Germline CDR1 PRHDT, CDR2 FYEKMQ (reference sequence). The germline V and J ends were trimmed by 6 bases and 4 bases, with 14 bases remaining between them. The CDR3 length is 14 residues. CDR3 loop: CASRWAGSADTQYF. The CDR3, as DNA: TGTGCCAGCAGGTGGGCGGGGTCCGCAGATACGCAGTATTTT.

V and J are TRBV10-1 and TRBJ2-7, with D hard to call. Trimming stripped 0 bases from V and 1 base from J, with 7 bases between. The CDR3 has 14 amino acids. Per the germline V gene, CDR1 is WNHNN and CDR2 is SYGVQD (reference sequence). The CDR3 DNA reads TGCGCCAGCAGTGAGTCCCCCCAGTCCTACGAGCAGTACTTC. This codes for CASSESPQSYEQYF.

J is TRBJ1-1 and V is TRBV19, with 9 bases that match TRBD1. Germline V gives CDR1 LNHDA, CDR2 SQIVND (reference sequence). V dropped 4 bases and J dropped 0; count of bases not matched to a gene: 3. The CDR3 consists of 15 residues. CDR3 nucleotide sequence: TGTGCCAGTAGTACGGGACAGGGTGTGAACACTGAAGCTTTCTTT. Translating it yields CASSTGQGVNTEAFF.

This chain uses TRBV15 with TRBJ1-5, with a possible D match to TRBD1 (5 bases). This CDR3 comprises 15 residues. Germline V lookup: CDR1 LNHNV, CDR2 YYDKDF (reference sequence). V was cut by 0 bases and J by 1 base, with 7 bases left in between. CDR3 nucleotide sequence: TGTGCCACCAGCAGAGATGGGGGGAGCAATCAGCCCCAGCATTTT. Its translation: CATSRDGGSNQPQHF.

V is TRBV29-1 and J is TRBJ1-1, with TRBD1 matching over 7 bases. CDR1 and CDR2 from the germline V gene are SQVTM and ANQGSEA. The junction had 6 bases not matched to a gene; V was cut back by 6 bases and J by 2 bases. The length of the CDR3 is 13 residues. This CDR3 reads CSVTGTVNTEAFF. The DNA of the CDR3 is TGCAGCGTAACAGGGACAGTCAACACTGAAGCTTTCTTT.

This rearrangement joins TRBV2 to TRBJ1-2, with 8 bases matching TRBD1. V gave up 3 bases and J gave up 1 base; unmatched junction bases: 10. Germline V gene sequence: CDR1 SNHLY, CDR2 FYNNEI. The length of the CDR3 is 17 residues. The CDR3 sequence is CASSDLGGDRINYGYTF. The CDR3, as DNA: TGTGCCAGCAGTGATTTGGGTGGGGACAGGATTAACTATGGCTACACCTTC.

The chain is built from TRBV2 and TRBJ2-2; 8 bases are shared with TRBD2. Germline values: CDR1 SNHLY, CDR2 FYNNEI. J lost 5 bases, V lost 1 base, and 0 bases had no gene match. This CDR3 has 14 residues. For the CDR3, the DNA is TGTGCCAGCAGTGAAGTAGCGGGAACCGGGGAGCTGTTTTTT. Encoded protein: CASSEVAGTGELFF. The variable domain in full, with the rest retrieved from reference TRBV2 and TRBJ2-2, is EPEVTQTPSHQVTQMGQEVILRCVPISNHLYFYWYRQILGQKVEFLVSFYNNEISEKSEIFDDQFSVERPDGSNFTLKIRSTKLEDSAMYFCASSEVAGTGELFFGEGSRLTVL.

The rearrangement joins TRBV9 to TRBJ2-3; 11 bases are shared with TRBD2. The CDR3 is made up of 14 amino acids. V gave up 7 bases and J gave up 2 bases; unmatched junction bases: 3. Germline V gene data show CDR1 as SGDLS and CDR2 as YYNGEE. In DNA, the CDR3 is TGTGCCAGCGCTAGCGGGGGGTCCACAGATACGCAGTATTTT. It codes for CASASGGSTDTQYF.

The CDR3: CASSLGGTGEGGYTF. The CDR3 DNA sequence: TGCGCCAGCAGCTTGGGTGGGACAGGGGAAGGAGGCTACACCTTC. The V and J genes are TRBV5-1 and TRBJ1-2; TRBD1 agrees at 10 bases. Germline CDR1 and CDR2: SGHRS and YFSETQ. V trimming: 0 bases; J trimming: 8 bases; junction bases outside the gene matches: 7. The CDR3 is 15 residues long.

The V gene is TRBV5-6, the J gene TRBJ2-7, with a possible D match to TRBD1 (6 bases). V lost 4 bases and J lost 5, with 13 bases in between. CDR1 SGHDT and CDR2 YYEEEE come from the germline V gene. The length of the CDR3 is 13 residues. The DNA for the CDR3 is TGTGCCAGCAGCGCGGAAACAGGGAACGAGCAGTACTTC. Its protein is CASSAETGNEQYF.

The V gene is TRBV5-1, the J gene TRBJ1-1; a weak D match, TRBD1 (5 bases). The V and J ends lost 6 bases and 1 base respectively, with 13 bases between them. Germline V CDR1 and CDR2: SGHRS, YFSETQ. The CDR3 contains 14 residues. The CDR3 loop is CASNVGGGNTEAFF. Written as DNA, the CDR3 is TGCGCCAGCAACGTCGGGGGGGGGAACACTGAAGCTTTCTTT.

The count of this clone is one. The chain carries TRBV5-1 and TRBJ2-5; D ambiguous. Matching the DNA end better, TRBJ2-7 makes the J call doubtful. This CDR3 is 13 amino acids long. Germline V gene lookup returns CDR1 SGHRS and CDR2 YFSETQ. The CDR3 DNA reads TGCGCCAGCAAACCCGACAACTCCTACGAGCAGTACTTC. Residues: CASKPDNSYEQYF.

The chain recombines TRBV4-2 with TRBJ2-7, with 11 nucleotides matching TRBD2. Germline trimming cut 0 bases from V and 6 bases from J; bases unmatched to any gene: 4. Germline V lookup: CDR1 LGHNA, CDR2 YNFKEQ. The CDR3 runs to 15 residues. This chain's CDR3 is CASSQDSLAGGEQYF. The CDR3, as DNA: TGTGCCAGCAGCCAAGATTCCCTAGCGGGGGGCGAGCAGTACTTC.

As to this clone: Other DNA sequences in this sample translate to the same CDR3. V is TRBV2 and J is TRBJ1-6; D perhaps matches TRBD1 (5 bases). The germline V gene encodes CDR1 SNHLY and CDR2 FYNNEI. This CDR3 comprises 15 residues. V dropped 3 bases and J dropped 1 base, with 7 bases sitting between them. The CDR3 region is CASSDNRSYNSPLHF. In nucleotides, the CDR3 is TGTGCCAGCAGTGATAACAGGTCCTATAATTCACCCCTCCACTTT.

The chain carries TRBV4-2 and TRBJ2-1, with unresolved D. V dropped 1 base and J dropped 10 bases, with 8 bases sitting between them. The germline CDR1 and CDR2 sequences are LGHNA and YNFKEQ. The CDR3 is 12 residues long. CDR3 protein: CASSQGGREQFF. DNA for the CDR3: TGTGCCAGCAGCCAAGGAGGTCGGGAGCAGTTCTTC.

The chain carries TRBV27 and TRBJ2-7; TRBD1 aligns across 7 bases. The CDR3 is 13 amino acids. J lost 5 bases, V lost 5 bases, and 6 bases had no gene match. CDR1 is MNHEY and CDR2 is SMNVEV in the germline V gene (reference sequence). The CDR3 spells CASSLTGINEQYF. The CDR3 DNA reads TGTGCCAGCAGTCTGACAGGGATCAACGAGCAGTACTTC.